This T cell receptor beta chain came from a study of T-cell reconstitution after alpha-beta-depleted transplantation in children. Whole-study findings and limits: In some patients, recipient T cells and intrathymic progenitors surviving conditioning explained high day-60 diversity. In patients about two months after transplant, alpha-beta T cells reportedly arose from several hundred expanded graft clones. A year post-transplant, T-cell counts and diversity derived mostly from newly produced T cells.

Researchers prepared the TCRbeta library using unique molecular identifiers, the study reports. TCRdb called the PCR reads again in MiXCR, with one record for every CDR3 protein. The sample lists some 300,000 distinct CDR3 sequences; around 7.1% were seen once. The germline V gene has CDR1 SQVTM and CDR2 ANQGSEA. The length of the CDR3 is 13 residues. V lost 4 bases and J lost 0; bases outside the gene matches: 0. To note about this clonotype: Its matching antigen is unknown.

This sequence joins TRBV29-1 and TRBJ1-1, with 9 bases that match TRBD1. Here the sequenced sample was peripheral blood, taken 360 days after TCRalphabeta/CD19-depleted stem cell transplant. This clonotype was obtained from a female patient under 10 years old who had a stem cell transplant for Fanconi anemia, so the T cells may come from the graft donor. The DNA of the CDR3 is TGCAGCGTTGGGACAGGGGTGAACACTGAAGCTTTCTTT. Translating gives CSVGTGVNTEAFF.